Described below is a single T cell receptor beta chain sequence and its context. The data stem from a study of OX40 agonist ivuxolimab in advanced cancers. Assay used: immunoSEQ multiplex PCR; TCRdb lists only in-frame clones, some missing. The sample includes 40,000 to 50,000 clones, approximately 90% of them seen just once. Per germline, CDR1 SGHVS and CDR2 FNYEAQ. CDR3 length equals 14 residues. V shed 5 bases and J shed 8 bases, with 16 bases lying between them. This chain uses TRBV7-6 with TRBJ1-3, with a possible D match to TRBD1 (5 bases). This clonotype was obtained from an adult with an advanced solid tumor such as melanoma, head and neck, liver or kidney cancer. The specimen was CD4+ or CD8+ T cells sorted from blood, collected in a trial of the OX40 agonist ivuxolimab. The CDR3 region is CASSPRPGGDTIYF. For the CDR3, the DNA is TGTGCCAGCAGCCCTCGGCCCGGGGGGGACACCATATATTTT.